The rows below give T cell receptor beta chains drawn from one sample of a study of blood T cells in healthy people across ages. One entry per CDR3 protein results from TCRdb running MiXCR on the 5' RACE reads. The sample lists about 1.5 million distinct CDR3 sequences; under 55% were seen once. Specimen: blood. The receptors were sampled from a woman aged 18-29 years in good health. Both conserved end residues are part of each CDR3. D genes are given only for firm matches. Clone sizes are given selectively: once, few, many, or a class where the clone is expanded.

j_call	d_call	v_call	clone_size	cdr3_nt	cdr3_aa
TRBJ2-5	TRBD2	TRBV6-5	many	TGTGCCAGCAGATTCCCGGGAGGAGAGCAGTACTTC	CASRFPGGEQYF
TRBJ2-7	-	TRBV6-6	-	TGTGCCCTACGGGGGAAGGGACGAAACGAGCAGTACTTC	CALRGKGRNEQYF
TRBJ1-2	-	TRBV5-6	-	TGTGCCAGCAGCTTGGTGCGGACTAACTATGGCTACACCTTC	CASSLVRTNYGYTF
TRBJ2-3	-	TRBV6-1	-	TGTGCCAGCAGTGAAGCGGGGGCAGGAAGAGCACCGAAAAGGGATACGCAGTATTTT	CASSEAGAGRAPKRDTQYF
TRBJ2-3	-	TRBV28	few	TGTGCCAGCAGTTTTGGGACGGGACCCAGCACAGATACGCAGTATTTT	CASSFGTGPSTDTQYF
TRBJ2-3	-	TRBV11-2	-	TGTGCCAGCAGCGGGGAATTCGGGGATACGCAGTATTTT	CASSGEFGDTQYF
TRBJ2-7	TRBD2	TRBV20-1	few	TGCAGTGTTCACCTCACTAGCGGGAGAAACTACGAGCAGTACTTC	CSVHLTSGRNYEQYF
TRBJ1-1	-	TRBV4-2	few	TGTGCCAGCAATACTTGGCCGAACACTGAAGCTTTCTTT	CASNTWPNTEAFF
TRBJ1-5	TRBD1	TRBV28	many	TGTGCCAGCAGCCTCCGGGACAGTTATCAGCCCCAGCATTTT	CASSLRDSYQPQHF
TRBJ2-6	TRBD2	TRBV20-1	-	TGCAGTGCAAGGCTCGGGGGGACCCCCTCCCACATATCTGGGGCCAACGTCCTGACTTTC	CSARLGGTPSHISGANVLTF
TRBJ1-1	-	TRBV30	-	TGTGCCTGGATTCGCTGGGGTTTGCATGAAGCTTTCTTT	CAWIRWGLHEAFF
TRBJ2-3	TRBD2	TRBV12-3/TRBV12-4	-	TGTGCCAGCAAGGTGGCCGAGCGGGGGGGCGTAACAGATACGCAGTATTTT	CASKVAERGGVTDTQYF
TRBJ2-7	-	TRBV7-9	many	TGTGCCAGCAGCTTAGAGACTGGGAGGATGAGTGAGCAGTACTTC	CASSLETGRMSEQYF
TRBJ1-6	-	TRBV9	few	TGTGCCAGCAGCGTAGAGGAAGGGATTGGCTCACCCCTCCACTTT	CASSVEEGIGSPLHF
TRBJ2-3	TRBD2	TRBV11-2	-	TGTGCCAGCAGCTCCGAAGGACTAGAGACAGATACGCAGTATTTT	CASSSEGLETDTQYF
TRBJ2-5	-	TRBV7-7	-	TGTGCTAGCAGTAAGCGTTGGGGCGTGACCCAGTACTTC	CASSKRWGVTQYF
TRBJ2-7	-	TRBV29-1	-	TGCAGCGTAGTCGGGTCCCACGAGCAGTACTTC	CSVVGSHEQYF
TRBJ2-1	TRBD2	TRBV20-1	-	TGCAGTGCTGGCAAGGGACTAGCGGGAAGGACTGAGCAGTTCTTC	CSAGKGLAGRTEQFF
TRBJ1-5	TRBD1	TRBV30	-	TGTGCCTGGAGTCACGGACAGGGGGAGCATCAGCCCCCGCATTTT	CAWSHGQGEHQPPHF
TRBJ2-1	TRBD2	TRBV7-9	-	TGTGCCAGCAGCTTAGCGGCTAGCGGGAGGGCGAGGGAGCAGTTCTTC	CASSLAASGRAREQFF
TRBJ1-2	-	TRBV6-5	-	TGTGCCAGCAGCCATTCGGGGGTCTATGGCTACACCTTC	CASSHSGVYGYTF
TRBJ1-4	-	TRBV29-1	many	TGCAGCGTTGCCCCCAGAGGTGAAAAACTGTTTTTT	CSVAPRGEKLFF
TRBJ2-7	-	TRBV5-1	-	TGCGCCAGCAGCTTGGCCGCTGCGGCACGTGGCTACGAGCAGTACTTC	CASSLAAAARGYEQYF
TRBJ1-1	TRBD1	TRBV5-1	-	TGCGCCAGCAGCAAAGGGGGCCGTAGCACTGAAGCTTTCTTT	CASSKGGRSTEAFF
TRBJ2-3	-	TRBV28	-	TGTGCCAGCAGTCCCCCCAGGCGAGGGTTCTCAGATACGCAGTATTTT	CASSPPRRGFSDTQYF
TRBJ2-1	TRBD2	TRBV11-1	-	TGTGCCAGCAGCGTGGACTACAGCGGGAAGGATGAGCAGTTCTTC	CASSVDYSGKDEQFF
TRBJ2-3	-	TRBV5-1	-	TGCGCCAGCAGCTTGGCCAGGGCGGCGACGAACACAGATACGCAGTATTTT	CASSLARAATNTDTQYF